The source of this T cell receptor (beta chain) is a study of Graves' ophthalmopathy and Graves' hyperthyroidism (dated by TCRdb to the late 2010s). Some background on the complete study: Peripheral blood was collected at initial diagnosis, before any treatment. TCR beta repertoire signatures were used to distinguish Graves' ophthalmopathy from Graves' hyperthyroidism and to predict progression to ophthalmopathy. In total, 135 blood samples were TCR-sequenced: approximately 42 ophthalmopathy, approximately 80 hyperthyroidism and roughly 17 hyperthyroidism-to-ophthalmopathy patients. To explore V-J signatures that separate ophthalmopathy from hyperthyroidism, a discovery set of more than 95 patients was enrolled, consisting of 40 to 45 with ophthalmopathy and roughly 59 with stable hyperthyroidism. The independent validation cohort included about 19 hyperthyroidism patients plus 17 patients who later progressed from hyperthyroidism to ophthalmopathy. In about 6 hyperthyroidism patients, T-cell repertoires of thyroid tissue and blood were compared. Following sample collection, hyperthyroidism patients were given methimazole at a starting dose of 30 mg daily, and ophthalmopathy patients were given high-dose intravenous methylprednisolone.

On the study overall, not on this receptor specifically: Sample size was not statistically predetermined, and group allocation was not concealed from the investigators. In validation, the model predicted ophthalmopathy progression with about 70% sensitivity and roughly 72% specificity; more than ten predicted patients were CT-confirmed with GO in a median of roughly 6.8 months. Most of the expanded thyroid clonotypes with a frequency above 0.001 were also detected in blood, and it was suggested that the thyroid immune response may be reflected by blood repertoires. In cross-validation, the 13-signature model distinguished ophthalmopathy from stable hyperthyroidism with approximately 88% sensitivity and just under 84% specificity, and in the test set the corresponding values were roughly 80% and 76%.

In regard to this clonotype: Its antigen is still unknown. No base quality information exists; no much larger clone differs at one position.

Ophthalmopathy patients were characterized by moderately to severely active disease, a Clinical Activity Score of at least 3, a NOSPECS grade of at least 4, and a disease duration under 3 months. Patients with other autoimmune diseases, uncontrolled infections, pregnancy or lactation were excluded from the study. Clinical symptoms, serum thyroxine, TRAb, thyroid ultrasound and orbital computed tomography formed the basis of the diagnosis. Using Ficoll-Paque density gradient centrifugation, PBMCs were isolated from 8.5 to 10 ml of fresh peripheral blood. Total RNA was extracted with Trizol reagent and quality-checked on an Agilent 2100 Bioanalyzer. For repertoire sequencing, the TCR beta CDR3 regions were amplified from RNA transcripts. A first-round RT-PCR used HTBI primers with the Qiagen OneStep RT-PCR kit, followed by a second-round multiplex PCR, size selection and purification. Libraries were sequenced paired-end with 100 bp reads on an Illumina HiSeq2000. Under the source paper's analysis protocol: SOAPnuke was used for read processing, and reads with adapters, uncalled bases, a mean Phred below 15, or no exact constant-primer or identifier match were discarded. High-quality paired reads were merged with COPE v1.2.5. Each unique nucleotide sequence was defined as a clonotype, and clonotypes were aligned to IMGT TRB V, D and J references with MiTCR v1.1. The analysis was limited to V-J combinations with a frequency above 0.0001, which together covered 98% to 99.2% of repertoires. A TCR clonal expansion and chaos score per V-J combination was defined as the ratio of F50 clonal expansion to chaos observed in the TCRdist matrix. Welch's t-statistics and random forest were used to reduce features to about a dozen V-J combinations, which were fed into a naive Bayes classifier. The Morisita-Horn index was used to measure how similar the thyroid and blood repertoires were. The raw public data were reprocessed by TCRdb itself: fastp quality trimming at Q25, MiXCR clonotype calling, in-frame beta chains only. Rows with one shared CDR3 protein collapse into an entry with the most common genes and DNA. The V and J calls and clone size are TCRdb's, not the authors'. This sample comprises 600,000 to 950,000 distinct CDR3 sequences, roughly 40% of them detected only once. The ten largest clones add up to roughly 45% of the sample.

From the cysteine up to the phenylalanine, the CDR3 has a length of 14 residues. The DNA shown is the 42-base CDR3, in frame from base 1. Per the germline V gene (reference sequence), DFQATT is the CDR1 and SNEGSKA is the CDR2. Unmatched junction bases come to 10, with V trimmed by 5 bases and J by 7 bases. The specimen sequenced was peripheral blood. The sequence links TRBV20-1 to TRBJ2-7; 11 central nucleotides agree with TRBD2. The clonotype originates from an adult man with Graves' ophthalmopathy. The CDR3 has the sequence CSALAGGSYNEQYF. DNA sequence: TGCAGTGCTCTAGCGGGGGGATCCTACAATGAGCAGTACTTC.